This T cell receptor beta chain was retrieved from a study of CXCR3-negative and CXCR3-positive naive CD8 T cells. Study conclusions and caveats: Naive cells that were CXCR3-positive had more hydrophobic TRB CDR3s (compared with CXCR3-negative naive cells).

As for this clonotype: The target antigen is unknown.

The CDR3 has 15 residues. Germline CDR1 and CDR2: MDHEN and SYDVKM. The authors prepared UMI-labeled TRB cDNA libraries by 5' RACE. With the 5' RACE reads reprocessed, TCRdb shows one record per CDR3 protein and no DNA. The listing records some 47,000 distinct CDR3 sequences. This receptor was taken from a human donor in good health. Some clones in this sample may be carry-over from other donors' samples. The J gene is TRBJ1-5, the V gene TRBV28. Sample: naive CXCR3+ CD8+ T cells from blood. The subset here: CD45RO-CCR7+CD27+CD95- naive CD8+ T cells expressing CXCR3 (TNR3+). CDR3 residues: CASSLYRMSNQPQHF.